This T cell receptor beta chain was sequenced in a study of regulatory T cells in long-lasting Graves disease. Combining iRepertoire HTBI primers with Arm-PCR of CDR3 regions, the authors built TCR beta libraries. TCRdb processed the multiplex PCR reads anew with MiXCR; each CDR3 protein has one entry. The profile shows 350,000 to 500,000 distinct CDR3 sequences, about a sixth of them singletons. The CDR3 spans 13 residues. Germline V lookup: CDR1 GTSNPN, CDR2 SVGIG (reference sequence). Trimming stripped 3 bases from V and 4 bases from J, with 9 bases between. This clonotype has ten or more counts. Time point described: newly diagnosed GD, antithyroid drugs for less than 3 months. PBMC RNA served as the TCR library source. These data were also filed under a second study, of T cells in Graves' hyperthyroidism and ophthalmopathy. That investigation notes: A median around 6 months before onset, the model predicted ophthalmopathy.

J is TRBJ2-2 and V is TRBV30; D remains unclear. The clonotype originates from a woman aged 30 to 39 with Graves disease. Sample: peripheral blood mononuclear cells (PBMCs), taken at new diagnosis, from a patient treated with antithyroid drugs. CDR3 nucleotide sequence: TGTGCCTGGAGAGGCCATTTCACCGGGGAGCTGTTTTTT. Its translation: CAWRGHFTGELFF.